This T cell receptor (beta chain) was identified during a study of cytomegalovirus exposure and HLA in healthy donors. Study-wide findings and caveats: A few chains tied to CMV proved CMV antigen-specific in vitro.

CDR3 length equals 17 residues. CDR1 is SEHNR, CDR2 FQNEAQ, per germline (reference sequence). J lost 0 bases, V lost 1 base, and 7 bases had no gene match. The PCR had 60 Vbeta and 13 Jbeta primers. Clones were sequenced by immunoSEQ multiplex PCR, and TCRdb holds only the in-frame ones, with some missing. Among roughly 100,000 clones listed, 76% were seen once. A note on this clone: The antigen remains undetermined.

Sequenced sample: PBMCs. The TCR was taken from a woman younger than 35 in good health and CMV-seropositive. V is TRBV7-9 and J is TRBJ2-7; 9 nucleotides match TRBD2. This chain's CDR3 is CASSLGRLAVSSYEQYF. DNA for the CDR3: TGTGCCAGCAGCTTAGGGCGACTAGCGGTAAGCTCCTACGAGCAGTACTTC.